The rows below give T cell receptor beta chains drawn from one sample of a study of shared clonotypes between healthy human individuals. This table comes from immunoSEQ multiplex PCR, and its TCRdb copy is limited to in-frame clones, with some not included. The table lists about 2.4 million clones, 80% to 95% of them singletons, with more than 0.35% in the top ten. The sample taken for sequencing was naive CD4+ T cells from PBMCs. These receptor sequences come from a man between 18 and 29 years old in good health. Some clones in this sample may be carry-over from other donors' samples. Each CDR3 is given with its conserved first and last residue. The order of the fields is D gene, J gene, V gene, clone size, CDR3 protein, CDR3 DNA. The D gene is left open where the match is weak. The size of a clone is reported for some rows only, either as once, few or many, or as a class for expanded clones.

>-|TRBJ1-3|TRBV12-5|-
CASGPHWPWKNTIYF
TGTGCTAGTGGCCCCCATTGGCCCTGGAAGAACACCATATATTTT
>-|TRBJ1-5|TRBV7-9|-
CASSPPGNQPQHF
TGTGCCAGCAGCCCTCCGGGAAATCAGCCCCAGCATTTT
>-|TRBJ1-1|TRBV9|-
CASSVATTQEGSEAFF
TGTGCCAGCAGCGTAGCTACAACCCAGGAGGGGTCTGAAGCTTTCTTT
>TRBD1|TRBJ1-6|TRBV5-6|-
CASSRPGQGVSPLHF
TGTGCCAGCAGCCGACCAGGACAGGGGGTTTCACCCCTCCACTTT
>TRBD1|TRBJ2-7|TRBV10-2|-
CASSDPAGQGFGSQYF
TGCGCCAGCAGTGATCCGGCGGGACAGGGATTCGGATCGCAGTACTTC
>TRBD2|TRBJ2-1|TRBV6-1|-
CASSAWPGLEFYNEQFF
TGTGCCAGCAGTGCCTGGCCGGGACTAGAATTTTACAATGAGCAGTTCTTC
>TRBD2|TRBJ2-7|TRBV19|once
CASSTPRLAGRYEQYF
TGTGCCAGTAGTACGCCCCGACTAGCGGGAAGATACGAGCAGTACTTC
>-|TRBJ2-7|TRBV25-1|-
CASSGSHRPLYEQYF
TGTGCCAGCAGTGGCTCACACAGGCCCCTCTACGAGCAGTACTTC
>-|TRBJ2-7|TRBV28|-
CASSQLFRRSYSYEQYF
TGTGCCAGCAGTCAACTTTTCCGTCGTAGTTACTCCTACGAGCAGTACTTC
>TRBD2|TRBJ2-5|TRBV5-4|-
CASSLGRIGLADDRETQYF
TGTGCCAGCAGCTTGGGGAGAATAGGACTAGCGGACGATCGAGAGACCCAGTACTTC
>-|TRBJ1-2|TRBV28|-
CASSFLFYGYTF
TGTGCCAGCAGTTTCCTGTTTTATGGCTACACCTTC
>-|TRBJ2-2|TRBV27|-
CASSSPGDSNTGELFF
TGTGCCAGCAGTTCCCCAGGGGACTCGAACACCGGGGAGCTGTTTTTT
>TRBD1|TRBJ1-1|TRBV9|-
CASSVVTGVSTEAFF
TGTGCCAGCAGCGTAGTCACAGGGGTGAGCACTGAAGCTTTCTTT
>-|TRBJ2-1|TRBV5-1|-
CASGLAYNEQFF
TGCGCCAGCGGCCTAGCGTACAATGAGCAGTTCTTC
>-|TRBJ2-3|TRBV14|-
CASSLLRAADTQYF
TGTGCCAGCAGCCTCCTGAGAGCGGCAGATACGCAGTATTTT
>TRBD1|TRBJ2-7|TRBV28|-
CASSFVGQGAYEQYF
TGTGCCAGCAGTTTCGTGGGACAGGGAGCCTACGAGCAGTACTTC
>-|TRBJ1-4|TRBV6-5|-
CASRRQAANEKLFF
TGTGCCAGCAGACGACAGGCGGCTAATGAAAAACTGTTTTTT
>-|TRBJ2-1|TRBV18|-
CASSPLPRTLSYNEQFF
TGTGCCAGCTCACCACTTCCCCGTACTCTCTCCTACAATGAGCAGTTCTTC
>-|TRBJ2-3|TRBV9|once
CASSPRWGTDTQYF
TGTGCCAGCAGCCCCCGGTGGGGCACAGATACGCAGTATTTT
>-|TRBJ2-5|TRBV29-1|-
CSVESLGRGETQYF
TGCAGCGTTGAATCCCTAGGCCGGGGGGAGACCCAGTACTTC
>-|TRBJ1-2|TRBV28|once
CASSLRLTPRGSRYTF
TGTGCCAGCAGTTTGCGTTTGACCCCCAGGGGTTCACGCTACACCTTC
>TRBD1|TRBJ2-7|TRBV7-2|-
CASSLAGDSSYEQYF
TGTGCCAGCAGCTTAGCTGGGGACAGCTCCTACGAGCAGTACTTC
>TRBD1|TRBJ1-2|TRBV5-4|-
CASRPPGGPNYGYTF
TGTGCCAGTCGTCCGCCAGGGGGCCCTAACTATGGCTACACCTTC
>TRBD2|TRBJ2-3|TRBV18|-
CASSPGLGGRALDTQYF
TGTGCCAGCTCACCGGGTCTCGGCGGGAGGGCCTTAGATACGCAGTATTTT
>TRBD2|TRBJ2-1|TRBV11-1|-
CASSLNSGRAAGYNEQFF
TGTGCCAGCAGCTTGAATAGCGGGAGGGCCGCTGGATACAATGAGCAGTTCTTC
>TRBD1|TRBJ2-3|TRBV25-1|-
CASSEQNRGLPSTDTQYF
TGTGCCAGCAGTGAACAGAACAGGGGTCTGCCTAGCACAGATACGCAGTATTTT
>TRBD2|TRBJ2-3|TRBV11-2|-
CASVPTSGRTHTQYF
TGTGCCAGTGTCCCCACTAGCGGGAGAACTCATACGCAGTATTTT
>TRBD1|TRBJ1-2|TRBV6-5|-
CASRDRLGDTF
TGTGCCAGCAGGGACAGGCTCGGGGACACCTTC
>-|TRBJ1-1|TRBV7-3|-
CASSLDGLTEAFF
TGTGCCAGCAGCTTAGACGGACTCACTGAAGCTTTCTTT
>-|TRBJ2-5|TRBV6-1|-
CASSPGVNRGETQYF
TGTGCCAGCAGTCCCGGTGTTAACCGGGGAGAGACCCAGTACTTC
>TRBD1|TRBJ2-7|TRBV30|-
CAWSPGQGTLYEQYF
TGTGCCTGGAGTCCGGGACAGGGTACCCTCTACGAGCAGTACTTC
>TRBD1|TRBJ2-1|TRBV7-2|-
CASSLAGGIYNEQFF
TGTGCCAGCAGCTTAGCAGGGGGCATCTACAATGAGCAGTTCTTC
>TRBD1|TRBJ1-2|TRBV6-6|-
CASSSTGDLKGYTF
TGTGCCAGCAGTTCGACAGGGGATCTAAAGGGCTACACCTTC